The 30 T cell receptor beta chains reported below all come from one sample, sequenced in a study of cytomegalovirus exposure and HLA in healthy donors. Sequencing was performed with immunoSEQ multiplex PCR; in TCRdb, only in-frame clones are kept and a portion is missing. The table has over 200,000 clones, 88% seen once. Sequencing was carried out using PBMCs. These receptors were collected from a young woman in good health and CMV-seronegative.

The rearrangement joins TRBV29-1 to TRBJ2-7, with D uncertain. V was shortened by 2 bases and J by 0 bases, with 8 bases between the two germline ends. The CDR3 consists of 13 residues. Germline V gene lookup returns CDR1 SQVTM and CDR2 ANQGSEA. In DNA, the CDR3 is TGCAGCGTTGAACTCGCGAGCTCCTACGAGCAGTACTTC. Its protein product is CSVELASSYEQYF.

Only one count was recorded for this clone. The CDR3 coding sequence is TGTGCCAGCAGGACCCCTAGCGGCTTACAAGAGACCCAGTACTTC. This gives the protein CASRTPSGLQETQYF. The J gene is TRBJ2-5, the V gene TRBV28, with 7 bases that match TRBD2. With 6 bases clipped from V and 2 bases from J, the junction kept 9 bases outside the gene matches. Germline V gene sequence: CDR1 MDHEN, CDR2 SYDVKM. CDR3 length: 15 residues.

The chain is built from TRBV19 and TRBJ2-3; maybe TRBD2 (6 bases). Germline lookup yields CDR1 LNHDA and CDR2 SQIVND (reference sequence). Trimming took 3 bases from V and 1 from J, leaving 8 bases between them. The CDR3 length is 14 residues. The CDR3 DNA is TGTGCCAGTAGTATTAAGCGGGGCACAGATACGCAGTATTTT. Protein product: CASSIKRGTDTQYF.

The rearrangement uses TRBV28 and TRBJ1-3; a weak D match, TRBD1 (5 bases). Germline loops: CDR1 MDHEN, CDR2 SYDVKM. V was shortened by 3 bases and J by 2 bases, with 8 bases between the two germline ends. The CDR3 is made up of 14 amino acids. The DNA for the CDR3 is TGTGCCAGCAGTTTTAGGGGTCCTGGAAACACCATATATTTT. It translates to CASSFRGPGNTIYF.

The chain couples TRBV19 to TRBJ2-7; no clear D. Germline CDR1 is LNHDA and CDR2 is SQIVND (reference sequence). The CDR3 contains 12 residues. V lost 3 bases and J 4 bases, leaving 7 bases between the germline ends. The CDR3 sequence is CASSMIGYEQYF. The CDR3 region has the DNA TGTGCCAGTAGTATGATCGGGTACGAGCAGTACTTC.

This clone was found once. The rearrangement links TRBV25-1 to TRBJ2-1; 7 nucleotides line up with TRBD2. The CDR3 has 13 amino acids. Germline V CDR1 and CDR2: MGHDK, SYGVNS. The CDR3 DNA is TGTGCTTCCCTAGCGGTCTCCTACAATGAGCAGTTCTTC. Translation gives CASLAVSYNEQFF.

The chain links TRBV6-5 to TRBJ2-1; D unclear. The CDR3 is 13 residues long. V lost 0 bases, J lost 7 bases, and 7 bases lay in between. Germline V gene lookup returns CDR1 MNHEY and CDR2 SVGAGI. In DNA, the CDR3 is TGTGCCAGCAGTTACTCGTACGCGAATGAGCAGTTCTTC. This gives the protein CASSYSYANEQFF.

V usage is TRBV5-1 and J usage is TRBJ2-7, with 12 bases matching TRBD1. Germline lookup yields CDR1 SGHRS and CDR2 YFSETQ. The CDR3 runs 17 residues. The V gene end was trimmed by 4 bases and the J gene end by 6 bases; junction bases not matched to a gene: 14. The CDR3 reads CASSGTGGGGLGTEQYF. As DNA, the CDR3 is TGCGCCAGCAGCGGGACAGGGGGCGGCGGTTTGGGGACCGAGCAGTACTTC.

The chain recombines TRBV13 with TRBJ2-3; 8 bases match TRBD1. The CDR3 is made up of 12 amino acids. The trim removed 3 bases at V and 9 bases at J, leaving 2 bases unmatched. CDR1 is PRHDT, CDR2 FYEKMQ, per germline (reference sequence). The CDR3 DNA reads as TGTGCCAGCAGCTTCCAGGGGGCCACGCAGTATTTT. Translation: CASSFQGATQYF.

This clone was observed once. The rearrangement joins TRBV11-2 to TRBJ1-2, with 7 positions matching TRBD1. Germline V gives CDR1 SGHAT, CDR2 FQNNGV. The CDR3 spans 14 residues. Trimming removed 0 bases from V and 4 bases from J; junction bases left unmatched: 2. In DNA form, the CDR3 reads TGTGCCAGCAGCTTAGAATCAGGGGGCTATGGCTACACCTTC. Amino acid sequence: CASSLESGGYGYTF. The full variable domain, with the rest looked up from reference TRBV11-2 and TRBJ1-2, is EAGVAQSPRYKIIEKRQSVAFWCNPISGHATLYWYQQILGQGPKLLIQFQNNGVVDDSQLPKDRFSAERLKGVDSTLKIQPAKLEDSAVYLCASSLESGGYGYTFGSGTRLTVV.

The J gene is TRBJ2-5, the V gene TRBV11-1; 8 bases line up with TRBD1. The CDR3 totals 14 residues. Germline V gives CDR1 SGHAT, CDR2 FQDESV (reference sequence). Trimming at V came to 5 bases and at J to 5 bases, leaving 7 bases not matched to a gene. The CDR3 DNA is TGTGCCAGCAGCACGACAGGGGCGATGGAGACCCAGTACTTC. This sequence encodes CASSTTGAMETQYF.

This clone is a singleton in its sample. The rearrangement joins TRBV21-1 to TRBJ2-7; the D segment call TRBD2 is taken from the table without a DNA check. TRBV21-1 is termed a pseudogene. The CDR3 totals 19 residues. The CDR3 DNA sequence: TGTGCCAGCAGCAAAAAGGGGTCCGCCGGGGGCGGGAGCTCCTACGAGCAGTACTTC. Amino acids: CASSKKGSAGGGSSYEQYF.

The chain couples TRBV2 to TRBJ2-1, with 8 bases lining up with TRBD2. The germline CDR1 and CDR2 sequences are SNHLY and FYNNEI. The CDR3 has 15 amino acids. The V gene end was trimmed by 2 bases and the J gene end by 7 bases; junction bases not matched to a gene: 7. For the CDR3, the DNA is TGTGCCAGCAGTGAATCCCTAGCGGGCTTTAATGAGCAGTTCTTC. It specifies CASSESLAGFNEQFF.

This chain links TRBV9 with TRBJ1-2, with 11 positions matching TRBD1. The V gene end was trimmed by 0 bases and the J gene end by 6 bases; junction bases not matched to a gene: 10. The germline gives CDR1 SGDLS, CDR2 YYNGEE. The CDR3 spans 17 residues. DNA for the CDR3: TGTGCCAGCAGCGTAGGGAGCGGGACAGGGGGTCTCAATGGCTACACCTTC. It codes for CASSVGSGTGGLNGYTF.

V and J are TRBV28 and TRBJ2-2, with D maybe TRBD2 (5 bases). This CDR3 spans 12 amino acids. CDR1 is MDHEN, CDR2 SYDVKM, per germline. Trimming shortened V by 5 bases and J by 10 bases, and 11 bases separated the two germline ends. CDR3 sequence (DNA): TGTGCCAGCAGTCCCCCGGAGGCGGAGCTGTTTTTT. Translating gives CASSPPEAELFF.

This clone is a singleton in its sample. This chain connects TRBV28 to TRBJ1-5, with 9 bases that match TRBD1. Losses at the gene ends were 8 bases for V and 3 bases for J; bases not matched to a gene: 14. CDR3 size: 17 residues. Looked up from germline, CDR1 is MDHEN and CDR2 is SYDVKM. The CDR3 DNA follows: TGTGCCAGCGGGGACTCCGGGACAGGGACCTTCAATCAGCCCCAGCATTTT. Protein: CASGDSGTGTFNQPQHF.

This clone is a singleton in its sample. The chain joins TRBV28 to TRBJ1-2; 10 bases fit TRBD1. Trimming removed 3 bases from V and 7 bases from J; junction bases left unmatched: 8. This CDR3 spans 15 amino acids. Germline assignment: CDR1 MDHEN and CDR2 SYDVKM. Here the CDR3 DNA reads TGTGCCAGCAGTTTCTCCCGGACAGGGGGAGGTGGCTACACCTTC. Its translation: CASSFSRTGGGGYTF.

The chain couples TRBV28 to TRBJ1-5; possible D gene TRBD1, 5 bases. V was pared by 7 bases and J by 8 bases, with 12 bases between. Per the germline V gene, CDR1 is MDHEN and CDR2 is SYDVKM. This CDR3 spans 12 amino acids. For the CDR3, the DNA is TGTGCCAGCATGGGGGGTATGGAGCCCCAGCATTTT. The encoded protein is CASMGGMEPQHF. Using reference TRBV28 and TRBJ1-5 for the parts outside the CDR3, the full variable domain is DVKVTQSSRYLVKRTGEKVFLECVQDMDHENMFWYRQDPGLGLRLIYFSYDVKMKEKGDIPEGYSVSREKKERFSLILESASTNQTSMYLCASMGGMEPQHFGDGTRLSIL.

The chain combines TRBV9 with TRBJ2-1; 13 bases align to TRBD2. Trimming removed 3 bases from V and 5 bases from J; junction bases left unmatched: 5. The germline gives CDR1 SGDLS, CDR2 YYNGEE. CDR3 length: 16 amino acids. The CDR3 loop reads CASSEGTSGVDNEQFF. The CDR3 DNA is TGTGCCAGCAGCGAGGGGACTAGCGGGGTGGACAATGAGCAGTTCTTC.

The V gene is TRBV29-1, the J gene TRBJ2-1; a weak D match, TRBD2 (6 bases). Trimming took 0 bases from V and 0 from J, leaving 12 bases between them. Looked up from germline, CDR1 is SQVTM and CDR2 is ANQGSEA. CDR3 length: 16 residues. In nucleotides, the CDR3 is TGCAGCGTTGAAGATATGTTCGGGAGCTCCTACAATGAGCAGTTCTTC. Its translation: CSVEDMFGSSYNEQFF.

As regards this clone: At one of its ends the junction is not consistent with the germline gene, which may arise from a read error. The chain recombines TRBV7-7 with TRBJ2-5, with a possible D match to TRBD2 (6 bases). Germline V gene lookup returns CDR1 SSHAT and CDR2 FNYEAQ (reference sequence). The CDR3 is 14 residues long. CDR3 DNA sequence: TGTGCTAGCAGCTTCCCTGGGGAGGACGAGACCCAGTACTTC. Translating it yields CASSFPGEDETQYF.

The rearrangement uses TRBV19 and TRBJ2-1, with 8 bases lining up with TRBD2. Trimming at V came to 4 bases and at J to 9 bases, leaving 8 bases not matched to a gene. There are 14 residues in the CDR3. Germline lookup yields CDR1 LNHDA and CDR2 SQIVND (reference sequence). CDR3 nucleotide sequence: TGTGCCAGTAGTAAGCGGGAGACCATAAGTGAGCAGTTCTTC. Translated, it gives CASSKRETISEQFF.

V usage is TRBV19 and J usage is TRBJ2-7; a weak D match, TRBD2 (6 bases). There are 13 residues in the CDR3. V lost 8 bases to trimming and J lost 2 bases, with 13 bases between them. CDR1 is LNHDA and CDR2 is SQIVND in the germline V gene (reference sequence). For the CDR3, the DNA is TGTGCCAGTTGGGGAGGTAGAACCTACGAGCAGTACTTC. Translating gives CASWGGRTYEQYF.

V gene TRBV7-2 combines with J gene TRBJ2-7; 9 positions agree with TRBD1. Losses at the gene ends were 0 bases for V and 5 bases for J; bases not matched to a gene: 14. CDR3 size: 18 residues. Looked up from germline, CDR1 is SGHTA and CDR2 is FQGNSA. CDR3 protein: CASSLATSSRDRVHEQYF. The CDR3 DNA reads as TGTGCCAGCAGCTTAGCGACTAGTTCCCGGGACAGGGTCCACGAGCAGTACTTC.

In regard to this clone: The sample has other DNA sequences that encode this CDR3 too. The chain combines TRBV7-8 with TRBJ2-7, with D perhaps TRBD2 (5 bases). Deletions cut 0 bases from V and 0 bases from J, with 12 bases between. CDR1 is SGHVS and CDR2 is FQNEAQ in the germline V gene. This CDR3 contains 16 residues. For the CDR3, the DNA is TGTGCCAGCAGCTTAGCCCGGACGGGGAGCTCCTACGAGCAGTACTTC. Its protein product is CASSLARTGSSYEQYF.

In its sample, this clone was seen a few times. The chain joins TRBV6-1 to TRBJ2-7; no clear D. Trimming shortened V by 3 bases and J by 7 bases, and 10 bases separated the two germline ends. The CDR3 extends over 12 amino acids. The germline V gene has CDR1 MNHNS and CDR2 SASEGT. The CDR3 nucleotides are TGTGCCAGCAGTGAGACGGGTTTGGAGCAGTACTTC. It translates to CASSETGLEQYF.

This clone has a handful of counts. This chain links TRBV6-5 with TRBJ1-2, with TRBD1 identical over 7 bases. V was clipped by 2 bases and J by 2 bases; unmatched bases: 5. CDR1 is MNHEY and CDR2 is SVGAGI in the germline V gene. This CDR3 is built from 15 residues. CDR3 in amino acids: CASSYIGGWNYGYTF. In DNA, the CDR3 is TGTGCCAGCAGTTACATAGGGGGCTGGAACTATGGCTACACCTTC.

This chain joins TRBV4-1 and TRBJ2-7; TRBD1 aligns across 8 bases. With V trimmed by 2 bases and J by 4 bases, 10 bases remained unmatched. In germline, CDR1 is MGHRA, CDR2 YSYEKL. This CDR3 is 16 amino acids long. The CDR3 region is CASSQRSRTGSYEQYF. The CDR3 coding sequence is TGCGCCAGCAGCCAACGTTCTCGGACAGGGTCGTACGAGCAGTACTTC.

The genes are TRBV6-1 and TRBJ1-5; the D gene is possibly TRBD1 (5 bases). V lost 5 bases to trimming and J lost 5 bases, with 10 bases between them. The CDR3 totals 13 residues. Per germline, CDR1 MNHNS and CDR2 SASEGT. The CDR3 spells CASSPDSYQPQHF. CDR3 in DNA: TGTGCCAGCAGTCCAGACAGTTATCAGCCCCAGCATTTT.

The gene calls are TRBV18 and TRBJ1-1, with 7 bases lining up with TRBD1. This CDR3 spans 15 amino acids. Germline CDR1 reads KGHSH; CDR2 reads LQKENI. J gave up 1 base and V 4 bases, and 6 bases lay outside the gene matches. CDR3 DNA sequence: TGTGCCAGCTCACAATACGGACAGGAGAACACTGAAGCTTTCTTT. This translates into CASSQYGQENTEAFF.